This TCR beta chain is drawn from a study of shared clonotypes between healthy human individuals (dated by TCRdb to the early 2020s). Turning to the overall study: A couple of women and a few men aged 18 to 49 years were included in the cohort. For each donor, three plates each were used for CD4 naive and CD4 memory, two plates were used for CD8 naive, and one plate was used for CD8 memory. Blood TCR repertoires of a handful of healthy adults were deeply sequenced to estimate repertoire size and the extent of clonotype sharing between individuals. To increase sequencing depth and limit assay-specific biases, TCR repertoire library preparation and sequencing were carried out by different laboratories using diverse techniques. Per donor, leukapheresis produced somewhere between about 0.9 and 9.5 billion PBMCs. The paper as a whole reports these results and caveats: Naive subsets generally had larger estimated clonotype richness than memory subsets did. Sampling was limited to blood, and TCR repertoires in tissue likely differ from TCR repertoires in blood. Pairwise subsampling led to the expectation that sequencing depth would affect the degree of clonotype sharing among donors. The small number of donors limited the genetic and exposure-history diversity represented. Compared with non-shared clonotypes, clonotypes shared by all four sorted-subset donors had higher generation probabilities. Even with the large sequencing depth, rarefaction of the sorted-subset datasets indicated that sequencing was incomplete. About 5% of naive CD4, roughly 3.6% of naive CD8, approximately 2% of memory CD4, and 0.4% of memory CD8 clonotypes were shared across four donors.

Using the deep immunoSEQ assay, TCR CDR3 regions were amplified from genomic DNA by multiplex PCR. Extracted genomic DNA from each cell subset was spread evenly across all wells of several immunoSEQ 96-well plates, with each plate serving as a replicate. For sorted subsets, about 200 ng genomic DNA, equal to about 30,000 T cell genomes, was loaded into each replicate PCR. Purified libraries were quantified with a Qubit 3.0 fluorometer, sized on a Bioanalyzer 2100, and re-quantified with the KAPA Library Quantification kit. Each immunoSEQ 96-well plate was sequenced on its own single-read 150-cycle Illumina NextSeq 550 flow cell. The original methods were these. Because the immunoSEQ output held only junctional sequences and lacked quality scores, the filtering could not match the filtering applied to full-length reads. Sequences were annotated with PyIR, a Python wrapper for IgBLAST v1.9, and V/J genes and CDR3 were assigned using IMGT germline references. Reads with weak V/J assignments (E-value above 1e-6), missing CDR3, stop codons, out-of-frame junctions, or ambiguous translated residues were removed. V3J clonotypes were defined as sequences sharing the same inferred V gene, J gene, and CDR3 amino acid sequence. Percentage overlap between repertoires was calculated by dividing the number of shared unique clonotypes by the size of the smaller repertoire. Repertoire richness was assessed with RTK rarefaction, the Chao1 estimator, and Recon v2.1 estimates of unobserved clonotypes. OLGA was used to compute generation probabilities for all TCRbeta clonotypes that the gDNA method yielded from a handful of donors. The immuneACCESS repertoire file appears here via TCRdb, limited to in-frame rearrangements. These files lack a portion of the clones; in checked studies, under half of the deficit traces to unresolved V genes, and the cause of the others is not known. V and J calls and clone size are copied from that table; D and trimming were computed from the DNA. For this sample the table gives 1.4 million to 1.5 million clones, of which roughly 96% were detected only once. The top ten constitute approximately 1.1% of the sample.

The CDR3 numbers 14 residues from cysteine through phenylalanine. CDR3 DNA is the only sequence kept; it has 42 bases, read in frame from the first base. Looking up the germline V gene (reference sequence) yields CDR1 GTSNPN and CDR2 SVGIG. Trimming accounts for 5 bases at V and 7 bases at J, while the number of junction bases matched to no gene is 10. Healthy HIV-negative adults with no recently reported acute infections or vaccinations were included as donors. Every donor was a Caucasian adult residing in Nashville, Tennessee, USA. CD4+ T cells were enriched through magnetic negative selection, after which naive cells were positively selected on CD45RA and the remaining negative fraction served as the memory subset. After blood collection by leukapheresis, PBMCs were isolated using Ficoll-Histopaque density gradient centrifugation and then cryopreserved in the vapor phase of liquid nitrogen. Purity and quantity of every magnetically sorted T cell population were checked by analytical flow cytometry. Each sorted fraction had its genomic DNA isolated and then quantified by UV absorbance on a Nanodrop 2000c.

This clone occurred once. This receptor's antigen is unknown. No base-level quality is on record; no much larger clone is a single base apart. The material sequenced was naive CD4+ T cells sorted from blood. Read against the paper, the sample's cell subset or site label means: CD45RA+ positively selected. The TCR sequence derives from a man aged 25-45 years in good health. The chain employs TRBV30 and TRBJ2-1, with TRBD2 identical over 8 junction bases. Here the CDR3 is given as CAWEHIAGRNEQFF. The DNA sequence is TGTGCCTGGGAACATATAGCGGGACGGAATGAGCAGTTCTTC.